The clone carrying this T cell receptor (beta chain) was observed many times. Its antigen is not identified. This specimen belongs to a study of blood T cells in healthy people across ages. General observations from the study: A strong correlation between TCR beta diversity and naive T cell percentage was seen. Leaving the PBMCs unsorted stopped any conclusive comparison of naive versus antigen-experienced cells.

Together with a sample-barcoded 5' primer, a J-beta primer mix was included in a second PCR lasting about 7 to 11 cycles. TCRdb re-called the 5' RACE reads with MiXCR, one entry per CDR3 protein. The table records 870,000 or so distinct CDR3 sequences, 29% of them present only once. The donors, aged roughly 6 to 95, were healthy Caucasians from Russia. Sample: blood. The receptor's source is a woman of 80 years or more in good health.

CDR3 sequence reads: CATSDPGTGSTDTQYF. As DNA, the CDR3 is TGTGCCACCAGTGACCCCGGGACAGGGAGCACAGATACGCAGTATTTT. The chain is built from TRBV24-1 and TRBJ2-3; 9 bases are a match to TRBD1. The CDR3 covers 16 residues. Unmatched junction bases numbered 4, after V lost 4 bases and J lost 0 bases. CDR1 is KGHDR and CDR2 is SFDVKD in the germline V gene.